This T cell receptor (beta chain) was observed in a study of T-cell memory formation after mild COVID-19. Overall study: TCR clusters were mostly confined to one donor each.

To note about this clonotype: Its specificity is unknown.

V was pared by 11 bases and J by 8 bases, with 13 bases between. The CDR3 has 11 amino acids. Germline CDR1 reads SGHTA; CDR2 reads FQGTGA. Study conclusions and caveats: In pre-infection memory, a portion of responding clones appeared, which suggested that cross-reactive memory joined. CD4+ contracting clones were found mainly in CM and EM, and CD8+ ones in EMRA.

Constant-segment primers served in 5'RACE that generated TCR alpha and TCR beta cDNA libraries bearing sample barcodes and UMIs. TCRdb reprocessed the 5' RACE reads via MiXCR and lists one record per CDR3 protein. In the table there are around 390,000 distinct CDR3 sequences, 15% to 20% of which are singletons. The sample was PBMCs or a T cell subset sorted from them (not recorded which). The J gene is TRBJ2-1, the V gene TRBV7-3; D might be TRBD1 (5 bases). This clonotype was sampled from a man aged 18 to 29 who had mild COVID-19 (a few samples of this study predate the infection). Cell type and time point are not known. CDR3 DNA sequence: TGTGCCCGAACAAGGGGTCATGAGCAGTTCTTC. Its translation is CARTRGHEQFF.